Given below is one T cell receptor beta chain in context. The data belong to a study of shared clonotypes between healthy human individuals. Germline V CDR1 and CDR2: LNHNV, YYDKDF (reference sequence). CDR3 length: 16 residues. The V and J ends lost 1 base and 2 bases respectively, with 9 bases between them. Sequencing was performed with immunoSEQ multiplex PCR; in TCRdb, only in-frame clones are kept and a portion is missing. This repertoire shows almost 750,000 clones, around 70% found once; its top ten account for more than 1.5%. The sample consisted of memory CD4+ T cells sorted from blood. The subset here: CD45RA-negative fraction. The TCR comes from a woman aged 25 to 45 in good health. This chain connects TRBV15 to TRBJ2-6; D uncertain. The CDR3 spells CATSRGHGPGANVLTF. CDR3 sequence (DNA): TGTGCCACCAGCAGAGGGCACGGGCCTGGGGCCAACGTCCTGACTTTC.